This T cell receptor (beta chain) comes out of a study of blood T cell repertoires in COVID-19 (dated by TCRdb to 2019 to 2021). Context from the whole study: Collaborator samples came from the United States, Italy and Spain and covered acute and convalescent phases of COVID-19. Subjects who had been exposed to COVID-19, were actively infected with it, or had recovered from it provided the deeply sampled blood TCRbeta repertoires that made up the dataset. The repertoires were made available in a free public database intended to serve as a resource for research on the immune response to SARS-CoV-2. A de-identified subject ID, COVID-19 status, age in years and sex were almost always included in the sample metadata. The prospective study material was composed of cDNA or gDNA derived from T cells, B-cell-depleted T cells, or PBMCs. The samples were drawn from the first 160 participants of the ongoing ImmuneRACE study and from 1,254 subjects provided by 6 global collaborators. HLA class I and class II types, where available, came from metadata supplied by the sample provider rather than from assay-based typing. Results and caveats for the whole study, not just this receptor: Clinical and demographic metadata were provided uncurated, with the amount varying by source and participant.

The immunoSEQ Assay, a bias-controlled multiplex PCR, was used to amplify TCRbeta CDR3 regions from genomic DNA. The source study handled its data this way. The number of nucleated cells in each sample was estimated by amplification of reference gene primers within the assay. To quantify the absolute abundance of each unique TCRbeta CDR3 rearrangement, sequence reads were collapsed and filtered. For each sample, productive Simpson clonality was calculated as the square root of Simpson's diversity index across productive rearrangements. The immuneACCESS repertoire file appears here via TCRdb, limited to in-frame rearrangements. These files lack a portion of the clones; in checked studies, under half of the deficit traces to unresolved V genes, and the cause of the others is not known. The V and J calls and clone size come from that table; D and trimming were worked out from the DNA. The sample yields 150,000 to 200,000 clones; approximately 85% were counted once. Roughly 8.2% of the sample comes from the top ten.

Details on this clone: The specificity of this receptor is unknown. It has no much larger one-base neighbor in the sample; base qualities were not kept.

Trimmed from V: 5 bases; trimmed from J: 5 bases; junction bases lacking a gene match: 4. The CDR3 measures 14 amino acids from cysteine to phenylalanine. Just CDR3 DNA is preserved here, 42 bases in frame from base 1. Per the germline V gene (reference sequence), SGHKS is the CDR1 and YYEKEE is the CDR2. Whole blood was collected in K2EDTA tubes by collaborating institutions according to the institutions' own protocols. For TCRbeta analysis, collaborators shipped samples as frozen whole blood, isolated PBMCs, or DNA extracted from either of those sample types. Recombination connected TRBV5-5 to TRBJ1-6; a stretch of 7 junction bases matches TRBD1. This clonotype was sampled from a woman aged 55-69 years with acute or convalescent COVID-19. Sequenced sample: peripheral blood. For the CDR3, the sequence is CASRFDRDNSPLHF. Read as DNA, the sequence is TGTGCCAGCAGATTCGACAGGGATAATTCACCCCTCCACTTT.